These 21 T cell receptor beta chains came from one sample sequenced in a study of blood T cell repertoires in COVID-19. Here immunoSEQ multiplex PCR was the method, and the copy in TCRdb shows in-frame clones only, minus some. The table records hundreds of thousands of clones, roughly 84% of them present only once. The sequencing input was peripheral blood. The receptors come from an elderly woman with active or convalescent COVID-19.

The genes are TRBV30 and TRBJ1-5; TRBD1 aligns across 9 bases. Germline V CDR1 and CDR2: GTSNPN, SVGIG (reference sequence). V was pared by 2 bases and J by 0 bases, with 11 bases of the junction left unmatched. The CDR3 consists of 18 residues. The CDR3 here is CAWSSRTGDPYSNQPQHF. The CDR3 DNA is TGTGCCTGGAGTTCCAGGACAGGGGACCCTTATAGCAATCAGCCCCAGCATTTT.

The chain's CDR3 is CASSLNRNYGYTF. The CDR3 DNA reads TGTGCCAGCAGTTTAAACAGAAACTATGGCTACACCTTC. The rearrangement links TRBV28 to TRBJ1-2; no definite D call. This CDR3 has 13 amino acids. Germline-derived CDR1 and CDR2 are MDHEN and SYDVKM. Trimming took off 2 bases at V and 2 bases at J, with 6 bases between the two ends.

The chain combines TRBV27 with TRBJ1-4; 7 bases are shared with TRBD1. Trimming took 6 bases from V and 1 from J; bases not matched to a gene: 8. Germline values: CDR1 MNHEY, CDR2 SMNVEV (reference sequence). The CDR3 totals 16 residues. CDR3 in amino acids: CASRPDRAKTNEKLFF. The CDR3 DNA reads as TGTGCCAGCAGGCCAGACAGGGCCAAAACTAATGAAAAACTGTTTTTT.

The chain employs TRBV5-1 and TRBJ2-4; 10 bases fit TRBD2. Losses at the gene ends were 1 base for V and 4 bases for J; bases not matched to a gene: 8. Germline V gene data show CDR1 as SGHRS and CDR2 as YFSETQ. CDR3 length: 17 amino acids. CDR3 in amino acids: CASSLRISGGTKNIQYF. The CDR3 DNA sequence: TGCGCCAGCAGCTTGCGGATTAGCGGGGGGACAAAAAACATTCAGTACTTC.

This clone was detected only a few times. V is TRBV2 and J is TRBJ1-4; tentative D call: TRBD1 (6 bases). The V end lost 6 bases, the J end lost 0 bases, and 14 bases lay between the germline ends. The CDR3 has 16 amino acids. The germline V gene encodes CDR1 SNHLY and CDR2 FYNNEI. The chain's CDR3 is CASSPGHLATNEKLFF. CDR3 DNA: TGTGCCAGCAGCCCGGGACACCTTGCAACTAATGAAAAACTGTTTTTT.

This clone showed up just once. The genes are TRBV5-4 and TRBJ2-5; TRBD2 aligns across 7 bases. This CDR3 comprises 13 residues. Germline CDR1 SGHNT, CDR2 YYREEE (reference sequence). J was trimmed by 5 bases and V by 2 bases; bases with no gene match: 3. The CDR3 loop reads CASSFRGVETQYF. As DNA, the CDR3 is TGTGCCAGCAGCTTTCGGGGGGTGGAGACCCAGTACTTC.

This chain links TRBV7-2 with TRBJ2-7; D not resolved. CDR3 length: 15 amino acids. Between the trimmed V and J ends, which lost 1 base and 2 bases, there was a span of 12 bases. Looked up from germline, CDR1 is SGHTA and CDR2 is FQGNSA. CDR3 bases: TGTGCCAGCAGCTTAGGAGTGACAAATACCTACGAGCAGTACTTC. Translated: CASSLGVTNTYEQYF.

The chain recombines TRBV9 with TRBJ2-1; tentatively, D is TRBD2 (6 bases). This CDR3 spans 17 amino acids. Trimming pared 4 bases from V and 2 bases from J, leaving 19 bases between. The germline V gene encodes CDR1 SGDLS and CDR2 YYNGEE. CDR3 loop: CASSPSYGGDPYNEQFF. As DNA, the CDR3 is TGTGCCAGCAGCCCCTCCTATGGCGGGGACCCCTACAATGAGCAGTTCTTC. The full variable domain, with the rest looked up from reference TRBV9 and TRBJ2-1, is DSGVTQTPKHLITATGQRVTLRCSPRSGDLSVYWYQQSLDQGLQFLIQYYNGEERAKGNILERFSAQQFPDLHSELNLSSLELGDSALYFCASSPSYGGDPYNEQFFGPGTRLTVL.

The chain joins TRBV30 to TRBJ1-6; TRBD1 matches 8 bases. Germline lookup yields CDR1 GTSNPN and CDR2 SVGIG (reference sequence). Trimming cost V 0 bases and J 9 bases; bases outside gene matches: 10. The CDR3 totals 16 residues. The CDR3, as DNA: TGTGCCTGGAGTGTACATTCAGGGGGCGTTGGTTCACCCCTCCACTTT. It is translated as CAWSVHSGGVGSPLHF.

CDR3 DNA sequence: TGTGCCAGTAGAACCTCGACAACTAATGAAAAACTGTTTTTT. Its translation is CASRTSTTNEKLFF. V usage is TRBV25-1 and J usage is TRBJ1-4, with unresolved D. Trimming left V 9 bases short and J 0 bases short, with 11 bases between. This CDR3 has 14 amino acids. Germline CDR1 reads MGHDK; CDR2 reads SYGVNS.

The rearrangement links TRBV10-3 to TRBJ2-1; 12 bases line up with TRBD2. Germline V CDR1 and CDR2: ENHRY, SYGVKD. J gave up 0 bases and V 4 bases, and 7 bases lay outside the gene matches. This CDR3 is built from 18 residues. CDR3 in DNA: TGTGCCATCAGTGCTCCTAGCGGGGGGGCATCCTCCTACAATGAGCAGTTCTTC. Translation gives CAISAPSGGASSYNEQFF.

The chain carries TRBV7-9 and TRBJ2-7; D remains unclear. CDR3 length equals 11 residues. Germline values: CDR1 SEHNR, CDR2 FQNEAQ (reference sequence). The ends were cut back, 1 base at V and 9 bases at J, with 7 bases in the middle. In DNA, the CDR3 is TGTGCCAGCAGCTTAGGGGCAGTGCAGTACTTC. Its translation is CASSLGAVQYF. The whole variable domain, filled in from reference TRBV7-9 and TRBJ2-7, reads DTGVSQNPRHKITKRGQNVTFRCDPISEHNRLYWYRQTLGQGPEFLTYFQNEAQLEKSRLLSDRFSAERPKGSFSTLEIQRTEQGDSAMYLCASSLGAVQYFGPGTRLTVT.

V and J are TRBV30 and TRBJ1-1; unclear D gene. V lost 0 bases, J lost 1 base, and 9 bases lay in between. Germline V gene data show CDR1 as GTSNPN and CDR2 as SVGIG (reference sequence). The CDR3 runs 14 residues. CDR3 protein: CAWSVGLPNTEAFF. The CDR3 DNA follows: TGTGCCTGGAGTGTAGGACTTCCGAACACTGAAGCTTTCTTT.

The CDR3 loop is CASSPGAYHQETQYF. The CDR3 coding sequence is TGTGCCAGCAGCCCCGGTGCCTACCACCAAGAGACCCAGTACTTC. The V call is TRBV21-1, the J call TRBJ2-5; TRBD2 is the table's D call and was not checked against the DNA. TRBV21-1 is a pseudogene segment. The CDR3 length is 15 residues.

The chain joins TRBV4-3 to TRBJ1-5; D is undetermined. Trimming removed 1 base from V and 7 bases from J, with 14 bases in between. CDR3 length equals 15 residues. In germline, CDR1 is LGHNA, CDR2 YSLEER. The CDR3 DNA reads as TGCGCCAGCAGCCAAGCGTCAGGCGTTGGGCAGCCCCAGCATTTT. It is translated as CASSQASGVGQPQHF.

This chain connects TRBV11-2 to TRBJ2-7; no reliable D call. CDR1 and CDR2 (germline): SGHAT, FQNNGV. The CDR3 loop spans 17 amino acids. Trimming removed 1 base at V and 6 bases at J, with 22 bases between. The CDR3 protein is CASSLGPLTQILGEQYF. CDR3 coding DNA: TGTGCCAGCAGCTTAGGACCACTCACTCAAATCCTAGGCGAGCAGTACTTC.

The chain is built from TRBV2 and TRBJ2-1; D is uncertain. Per the germline V gene, CDR1 is SNHLY and CDR2 is FYNNEI. The CDR3 covers 11 residues. Deletions cut 8 bases from V and 4 bases from J, with 6 bases between. CDR3: CASARYNEQFF. As DNA, the CDR3 is TGTGCCAGCGCTAGATACAATGAGCAGTTCTTC. Supplemented by reference TRBV2 and TRBJ2-1, the full variable domain reads EPEVTQTPSHQVTQMGQEVILRCVPISNHLYFYWYRQILGQKVEFLVSFYNNEISEKSEIFDDQFSVERPDGSNFTLKIRSTKLEDSAMYFCASARYNEQFFGPGTRLTVL.

This rearrangement joins TRBV28 to TRBJ1-2; D perhaps matches TRBD1 (6 bases). Germline CDR1 is MDHEN and CDR2 is SYDVKM. V lost 3 bases, J lost 5 bases, and 13 bases lay in between. The CDR3 is 14 residues long. CDR3 region: CASSFLVQGYGYTF. The CDR3 DNA is TGTGCCAGCAGTTTCCTCGTCCAGGGGTATGGCTACACCTTC.

V gene TRBV5-6 combines with J gene TRBJ2-1; the match to TRBD2 covers 8 bases. Trimming at V came to 7 bases and at J to 9 bases, leaving 12 bases not matched to a gene. CDR3 size: 14 residues. The germline gives CDR1 SGHDT, CDR2 YYEEEE. DNA for the CDR3: TGTGCCAGCTATTCCCAGCGGGGGTTCTTTGAGCAGTTCTTC. Protein sequence: CASYSQRGFFEQFF.

This chain links TRBV19 with TRBJ1-2; weak D call: TRBD1 (5 bases). Germline V gene sequence: CDR1 LNHDA, CDR2 SQIVND (reference sequence). The V gene lost 7 bases and the J gene lost 3 bases, with 18 bases spanning the gap. The CDR3 contains 15 residues. This CDR3 is CASTKGGAGYYGYTF. As DNA, the CDR3 is TGTGCCAGTACCAAGGGTGGCGCAGGGTACTATGGCTACACCTTC.

This clone was detected once. The rearrangement uses TRBV7-2 and TRBJ1-2; possibly TRBD1 for D (6 bases). The ends were cut back, 5 bases at V and 4 bases at J, with 17 bases in the middle. Per the germline V gene, CDR1 is SGHTA and CDR2 is FQGNSA. The CDR3 sequence is 15 residues long. CDR3 DNA: TGTGCCAGCAGCCATTTACAGGGCGGCTTCTATGGCTACACCTTC. Its protein is CASSHLQGGFYGYTF.